This TCR beta chain was observed in a study of Ad26.COV2.S vaccination and SARS-CoV-2 variants. Study-level information: The COV1001 Ad26.COV2.S trial arm included the donor.

The ends lost 6 bases at V and 4 bases at J; junction bases unmatched: 14. This CDR3 region has 16 residues. The germline V gene encodes CDR1 MNHEY and CDR2 SMNVEV (reference sequence). Sequenced by immunoSEQ multiplex PCR; TCRdb stores in-frame clones only, minus some. The data contain about 320,000 clones, 85% of them singletons. Details on this clone: No antigen is known for it.

Study-level results: The study found similar non-spike TCR breadth in vaccine and placebo recipients.

As to treatment: about 20 received Ad26.COV2.S at low or high dose, single or two shots; a few received placebo; per-sample allocation not given. The study sampled participants on day 63 after the first vaccine or placebo injection. The chain combines TRBV27 with TRBJ1-2; 7 bases match TRBD1. Sequences were derived from peripheral blood, sampled in a trial of Ad26.COV2.S vaccine versus placebo. This clonotype was obtained from a person between 18 and 65 years old who received the Ad26.COV2.S COVID-19 vaccine or a placebo. The CDR3 region has the DNA TGTGCCAGCAGCATGACAGGGAGCGCGTACTTCTATGGCTACACCTTC. Protein: CASSMTGSAYFYGYTF.